This TCR beta chain was obtained from a study of T cell repertoires in cytomegalovirus infection. Study at large: Public TCR beta signatures provided an indication of both CMV infection and a matching HLA type.

V lost 3 bases to trimming and J lost 7 bases, with 19 bases between them. Germline CDR1 reads MDHEN; CDR2 reads SYDVKM. The CDR3 loop spans 16 amino acids. Study-level points and caveats: Across the ex vivo response, the dominant clonotypes were HLA-C-restricted CMV-specific TCR beta clonotypes. Carriers of CMV and the relevant HLA type were discriminated by public TCR beta frequency.

TCRdb fed the reads into MiXCR, producing one record per CDR3 protein. The table lists some 150,000 distinct CDR3 sequences, about 6% of them singletons. For this clonotype: What it binds is unknown.

Sequenced sample: PBMCs. V and J are TRBV28 and TRBJ2-1; D remains unclear. This sequence was found in a human donor in good health (CMV status not recorded). Some clones in this sample may be carry-over from other donors' samples. The CDR3 protein is CASSFAGRLGYNEQFF. CDR3 in DNA: TGTGCCAGCAGTTTCGCCGGAAGGTTAGGGTATAATGAGCAGTTCTTC.